This T cell receptor (beta chain) was found in a study of cytomegalovirus exposure and HLA in healthy donors. 60 Vbeta and 13 Jbeta primers were used in PCR. Data came from immunoSEQ multiplex PCR; TCRdb stores just in-frame clones and leaves some out. The sample records around 150,000 clones, around 77% being singletons. There are 15 residues in the CDR3. The V end was cut by 5 bases, the J end by 1 base, with 15 bases between. CDR1 and CDR2 (germline): SGHRS, YFSETQ. Source material: PBMCs. The chain carries TRBV5-1 and TRBJ1-1, with D possibly TRBD1 on 6 matching bases. The TCR originated in a woman in her forties or fifties in good health and CMV-seronegative. The CDR3, as DNA: TGCGCCAGCAGAGTGTGGGCCAGGGGGAACACTGAAGCTTTCTTT. Its translation is CASRVWARGNTEAFF.